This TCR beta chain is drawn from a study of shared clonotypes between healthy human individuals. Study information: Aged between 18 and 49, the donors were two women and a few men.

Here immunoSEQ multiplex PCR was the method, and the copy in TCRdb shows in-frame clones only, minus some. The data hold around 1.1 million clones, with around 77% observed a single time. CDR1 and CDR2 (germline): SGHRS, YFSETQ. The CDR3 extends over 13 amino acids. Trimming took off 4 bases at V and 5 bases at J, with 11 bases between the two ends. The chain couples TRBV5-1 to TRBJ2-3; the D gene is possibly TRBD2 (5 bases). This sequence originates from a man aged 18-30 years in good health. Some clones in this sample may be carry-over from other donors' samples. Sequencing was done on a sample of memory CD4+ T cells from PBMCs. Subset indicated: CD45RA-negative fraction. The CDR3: CASSRLREDTQYF. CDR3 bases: TGCGCCAGCAGCCGACTCCGGGAAGATACGCAGTATTTT. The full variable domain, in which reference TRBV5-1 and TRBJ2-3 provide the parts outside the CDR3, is KAGVTQTPRYLIKTRGQQVTLSCSPISGHRSVSWYQQTPGQGLQFLFEYFSETQRNKGNFPGRFSGRQFSNSRSEMNVSTLELGDSALYLCASSRLREDTQYFGPGTRLTVL.